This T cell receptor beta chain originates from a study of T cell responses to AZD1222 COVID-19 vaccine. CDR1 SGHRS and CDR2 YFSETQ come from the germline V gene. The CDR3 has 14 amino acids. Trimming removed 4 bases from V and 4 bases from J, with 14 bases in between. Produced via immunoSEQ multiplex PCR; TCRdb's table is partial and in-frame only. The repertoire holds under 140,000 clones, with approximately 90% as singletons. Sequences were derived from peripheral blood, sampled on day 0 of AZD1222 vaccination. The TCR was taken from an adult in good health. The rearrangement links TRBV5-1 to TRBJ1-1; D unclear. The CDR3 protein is CASSLQDPGTEAFF. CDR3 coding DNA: TGCGCCAGCAGCCTACAAGATCCCGGCACTGAAGCTTTCTTT.